One and the same sample provided the 23 T cell receptor beta chains below, sequenced in a study of OX40 agonist ivuxolimab in advanced cancers. Profiled with immunoSEQ multiplex PCR; TCRdb holds only in-frame clones, not every one. The sample includes about 77,000 clones, 90% to 95% seen only once; the top ten take approximately 0.32%. Sequences were derived from CD4+ or CD8+ T cells sorted from blood, sampled in a trial of the OX40 agonist ivuxolimab. Receptors were obtained from an adult with an advanced solid tumor such as melanoma, head and neck, liver or kidney cancer.

Note on this clone: Within the sample, other DNA sequences also encode this same CDR3. The gene calls are TRBV7-2 and TRBJ2-7; D might be TRBD1 (6 bases). CDR3 length equals 12 residues. CDR1 and CDR2 (germline): SGHTA, FQGNSA. Between the trimmed V and J ends, which lost 4 bases and 4 bases, there was a span of 8 bases. CDR3 in DNA: TGTGCCAGCAGCTCACAGGGTTACGAGCAGTACTTC. Translating gives CASSSQGYEQYF.

This rearrangement joins TRBV7-6 to TRBJ2-2; 9 bases are a match to TRBD1. This CDR3 region has 17 residues. Germline CDR1 reads SGHVS; CDR2 reads FNYEAQ. With V trimmed by 4 bases and J by 7 bases, 13 bases remained unmatched. The CDR3, as DNA: TGTGCCAGCAGCTACCGGGACAGGGTGCTCCAAAGCGGGGAGCTGTTTTTT. Its translation: CASSYRDRVLQSGELFF. The full variable domain, with the rest looked up from reference TRBV7-6 and TRBJ2-2, is GAGVSQSPRYKVTKRGQDVALRCDPISGHVSLYWYRQALGQGPEFLTYFNYEAQQDKSGLPNDRFSAERPEGSISTLTIQRTEQRDSAMYRCASSYRDRVLQSGELFFGEGSRLTVL.

The chain uses TRBV5-8 and TRBJ2-7; no clear D. CDR3 length: 9 amino acids. Germline assignment: CDR1 SGHTS and CDR2 YDEGEE. V lost 3 bases to trimming and J lost 5 bases, with 0 bases between them. The CDR3 DNA follows: TGTGCCAGCAGCTACGAGCAGTACTTC. Its protein product is CASSYEQYF.

This chain uses TRBV7-7 with TRBJ2-1, with D unresolved. The ends were cut back, 6 bases at V and 9 bases at J, with 9 bases in the middle. Germline loops: CDR1 SSHAT, CDR2 FNYEAQ (reference sequence). The CDR3 runs 11 residues. The CDR3 sequence: CASSSGGEQFF. CDR3 bases: TGTGCCAGCAGTTCGGGCGGTGAGCAGTTCTTC.

This chain uses TRBV28 with TRBJ2-7; the D gene could be TRBD1 or TRBD2 (6 bases each). CDR3 length equals 17 residues. Trimming took off 6 bases at V and 0 bases at J, with 21 bases between the two ends. Germline CDR1 and CDR2: MDHEN and SYDVKM. The CDR3 bases are TGTGCCAGCAGCAAACCAGCGGGCAGGGGAAACTCCTACGAGCAGTACTTC. Translated, it gives CASSKPAGRGNSYEQYF.

The rearrangement uses TRBV6-1 and TRBJ2-7; D may correspond to TRBD1 or TRBD2 (5 bases each). The CDR3 loop spans 13 amino acids. CDR1 and CDR2 (germline): MNHNS, SASEGT. Trimming removed 8 bases at V and 4 bases at J, with 15 bases between. The CDR3 reads CASLVGTLYEQYF. The DNA for the CDR3 is TGTGCCAGCCTCGTTGGGACCCTATACGAGCAGTACTTC.

This clone came up once. The chain uses TRBV19 and TRBJ2-5, with D possibly TRBD2 on 6 matching bases. V was cut by 1 base and J by 5 bases, with 17 bases left in between. The CDR3 runs 16 residues. Germline assignment: CDR1 LNHDA and CDR2 SQIVND (reference sequence). The CDR3 reads CASSIAPGTLRETQYF. The CDR3 nucleotides are TGTGCCAGTAGTATAGCTCCCGGGACTCTGAGGGAGACCCAGTACTTC.

The chain recombines TRBV28 with TRBJ1-2; D remains ambiguous. CDR3 length: 12 amino acids. Germline CDR1 and CDR2: MDHEN and SYDVKM. Trimming shortened V by 10 bases and J by 0 bases, and 9 bases separated the two germline ends. CDR3 nucleotide sequence: TGTGCCACGACGGTGACTAACTATGGCTACACCTTC. Translated, it gives CATTVTNYGYTF.

The rearrangement links TRBV27 to TRBJ1-4, with a tentative D call TRBD1 (5 bases). Germline V gene lookup returns CDR1 MNHEY and CDR2 SMNVEV (reference sequence). The CDR3 spans 14 residues. V was trimmed by 2 bases and J by 6 bases, leaving 10 bases between them. DNA of the CDR3: TGTGCCAGCAGTTTAGGGGCTTTGGATGAAAAACTGTTTTTT. It encodes CASSLGALDEKLFF.

The rearrangement joins TRBV19 to TRBJ1-1, with D tentatively TRBD1 (5 bases). V was cut by 3 bases and J by 0 bases, with 11 bases left in between. This CDR3 contains 15 residues. The V gene's germline CDR1 is LNHDA and CDR2 SQIVND (reference sequence). The CDR3 DNA reads TGTGCCAGTAGTATGGTGACAGCAGTGAACACTGAAGCTTTCTTT. As protein: CASSMVTAVNTEAFF.

The CDR3 DNA reads TGTGCCAGCAGTTACCCAGGGTTAGACACCGGGGAGCTGTTTTTT. Protein: CASSYPGLDTGELFF. The chain employs TRBV6-6 and TRBJ2-2; D might be TRBD1 (5 bases). V lost 2 bases and J lost 3, with 10 bases in between. Germline values: CDR1 MNHNY, CDR2 SVGAGI (reference sequence). The CDR3 runs 15 residues.

This clone was found once. This chain connects TRBV19 to TRBJ2-3, with TRBD1 matching 12 bases. Trimming cost V 5 bases and J 4 bases; bases outside gene matches: 4. Germline loops: CDR1 LNHDA, CDR2 SQIVND (reference sequence). CDR3 length equals 15 residues. In nucleotides, the CDR3 is TGTGCCAGTAGTCCACGGGACAGGGGGCCAGATACGCAGTATTTT. It specifies CASSPRDRGPDTQYF. Full variable domain (remainder filled in from reference TRBV19 and TRBJ2-3): DGGITQSPKYLFRKEGQNVTLSCEQNLNHDAMYWYRQDPGQGLRLIYYSQIVNDFQKGDIAEGYSVSREKKESFPLTVTSAQKNPTAFYLCASSPRDRGPDTQYFGPGTRLTVL.

This chain uses TRBV30 with TRBJ2-3; 15 bases fit TRBD2. Germline V gene lookup returns CDR1 GTSNPN and CDR2 SVGIG (reference sequence). The CDR3 is 17 amino acids. V shed 0 bases, J shed 1 base, and the junction held 2 bases outside the gene matches. CDR3 nucleotides: TGTGCCTGGAGTGTAGGACTAGCGGGGGGGCGCACAGATACGCAGTATTTT. It encodes CAWSVGLAGGRTDTQYF. The full variable domain, rest sourced from reference TRBV30 and TRBJ2-3, is SQTIHQWPATLVQPVGSPLSLECTVEGTSNPNLYWYRQAAGRGLQLLFYSVGIGQISSEVPQNLSASRPQDRQFILSSKKLLLSDSGFYLCAWSVGLAGGRTDTQYFGPGTRLTVL.

This chain links TRBV5-4 with TRBJ2-2; 8 bases are shared with TRBD1. The V and J ends lost 0 bases and 7 bases, in that order; junction bases with no gene match: 5. Germline CDR1 reads SGHNT; CDR2 reads YYREEE (reference sequence). The CDR3 loop spans 15 amino acids. The CDR3 nucleotides read TGTGCCAGCAGCTTGGGACAGGGGCGGGGCGGGGAGCTGTTTTTT. Protein: CASSLGQGRGGELFF. Full variable domain (remainder filled in from reference TRBV5-4 and TRBJ2-2): ETGVTQSPTHLIKTRGQQVTLRCSSQSGHNTVSWYQQALGQGPQFIFQYYREEENGRGNFPPRFSGLQFPNYSSELNVNALELDDSALYLCASSLGQGRGGELFFGEGSRLTVL.

This chain links TRBV18 with TRBJ2-1, with 7 nucleotides matching TRBD2. The CDR3 spans 15 residues. Per the germline V gene, CDR1 is KGHSH and CDR2 is LQKENI. V dropped 0 bases and J dropped 4; count of bases not matched to a gene: 3. CDR3 in DNA: TGTGCCAGCTCACCACCGGCGGGGGAGTACAATGAGCAGTTCTTC. Translating gives CASSPPAGEYNEQFF. Filled out from reference TRBV18 and TRBJ2-1, the complete variable domain reads NAGVMQNPRHLVRRRGQEARLRCSPMKGHSHVYWYRQLPEEGLKFMVYLQKENIIDESGMPKERFSAEFPKEGPSILRIQQVVRGDSAAYFCASSPPAGEYNEQFFGPGTRLTVL.

The V gene is TRBV12-5, the J gene TRBJ2-5; D not certain. The V end was cut by 2 bases, the J end by 4 bases, with 8 bases between. Germline V gene lookup returns CDR1 LGHNT and CDR2 FRNRAP. There are 13 residues in the CDR3. CDR3 sequence: CASGLIPGETQYF. The CDR3 region has the DNA TGTGCTAGTGGTTTGATCCCTGGAGAGACCCAGTACTTC.

The chain employs TRBV2 and TRBJ1-4; TRBD1 is a possible D gene (5 bases). Germline-derived CDR1 and CDR2 are SNHLY and FYNNEI. This CDR3 is built from 13 residues. V shed 4 bases and J shed 11 bases, with 14 bases lying between them. CDR3 nucleotide sequence: TGTGCCAGCAGTGGACCCTCGGAGGGGAAACTGTTTTTT. This translates into CASSGPSEGKLFF.

The rearrangement uses TRBV25-1 and TRBJ1-2, with 11 positions matching TRBD1. The V and J ends lost 4 bases and 3 bases, in that order; junction bases with no gene match: 4. Germline V gene sequence: CDR1 MGHDK, CDR2 SYGVNS. This CDR3 spans 15 amino acids. DNA of the CDR3: TGTGCCAGCAGTGGGGACAGGGGGGTCGACTATGGCTACACCTTC. The encoded protein is CASSGDRGVDYGYTF.

The genes are TRBV10-2 and TRBJ2-1, with D perhaps TRBD2 (6 bases). Germline V CDR1 and CDR2: WSHSY, SAAADI. Between the trimmed V and J ends, which lost 6 bases and 3 bases, there was a span of 18 bases. The CDR3 sequence is 16 residues long. CDR3: CASSGGNTGVYNEQFF. The CDR3 nucleotides are TGCGCCAGCAGCGGAGGAAATACGGGAGTCTACAATGAGCAGTTCTTC.

The gene calls are TRBV7-2 and TRBJ1-5; D gene uncertain. The CDR3 sequence is 14 residues long. CDR1 and CDR2 (germline): SGHTA, FQGNSA. V lost 5 bases and J 5 bases, leaving 13 bases between the germline ends. CDR3 residues: CASSPRHGDQPQHF. In DNA, the CDR3 is TGTGCCAGCAGCCCGAGACACGGAGATCAGCCCCAGCATTTT.

V and J are TRBV19 and TRBJ2-5; tentative D call: TRBD2 (7 bases). Trimming pared 1 base from V and 0 bases from J, leaving 9 bases between. This CDR3 has 15 amino acids. Germline V gene lookup returns CDR1 LNHDA and CDR2 SQIVND (reference sequence). CDR3 amino acids: CASSIAGGHQETQYF. The CDR3 region has the DNA TGTGCCAGTAGTATAGCGGGGGGCCACCAAGAGACCCAGTACTTC. Together with reference TRBV19 and TRBJ2-5, the CDR3 gives the full variable domain: DGGITQSPKYLFRKEGQNVTLSCEQNLNHDAMYWYRQDPGQGLRLIYYSQIVNDFQKGDIAEGYSVSREKKESFPLTVTSAQKNPTAFYLCASSIAGGHQETQYFGPGTRLLVL.

The chain links TRBV5-1 to TRBJ2-1; 7 positions agree with TRBD2. Germline CDR1 is SGHRS and CDR2 is YFSETQ. V lost 2 bases to trimming and J lost 0 bases; unmatched junction nucleotides: 8. This CDR3 contains 17 residues. The CDR3 bases are TGCGCCAGCAGCTTTATGGGGAGGGCCCTCTCCTACAATGAGCAGTTCTTC. Encoded protein: CASSFMGRALSYNEQFF. The full variable domain, rest sourced from reference TRBV5-1 and TRBJ2-1, is KAGVTQTPRYLIKTRGQQVTLSCSPISGHRSVSWYQQTPGQGLQFLFEYFSETQRNKGNFPGRFSGRQFSNSRSEMNVSTLELGDSALYLCASSFMGRALSYNEQFFGPGTRLTVL.

This chain joins TRBV6-1 and TRBJ2-7; 7 bases fit TRBD1. Unmatched junction bases numbered 8, after V lost 0 bases and J lost 3 bases. Per germline, CDR1 MNHNS and CDR2 SASEGT. CDR3 length: 16 residues. The CDR3: CASSEAATGSYYEQYF. Written as DNA, the CDR3 is TGTGCCAGCAGTGAAGCCGCGACAGGGAGCTACTACGAGCAGTACTTC.